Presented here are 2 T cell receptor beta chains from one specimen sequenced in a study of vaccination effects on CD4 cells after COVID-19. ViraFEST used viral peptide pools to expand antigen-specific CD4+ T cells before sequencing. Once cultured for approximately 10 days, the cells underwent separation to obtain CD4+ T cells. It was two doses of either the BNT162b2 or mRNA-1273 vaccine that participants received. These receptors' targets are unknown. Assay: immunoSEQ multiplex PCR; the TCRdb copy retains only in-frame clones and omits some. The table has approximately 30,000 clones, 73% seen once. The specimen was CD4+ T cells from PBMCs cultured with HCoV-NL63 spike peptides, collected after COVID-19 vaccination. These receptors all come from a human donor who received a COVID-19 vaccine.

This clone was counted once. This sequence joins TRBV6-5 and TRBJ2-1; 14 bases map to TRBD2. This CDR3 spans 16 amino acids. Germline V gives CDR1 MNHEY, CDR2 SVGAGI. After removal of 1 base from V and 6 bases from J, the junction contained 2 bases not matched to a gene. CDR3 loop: CASSYYGTSGSNEQFF. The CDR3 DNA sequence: TGTGCCAGCAGTTACTACGGGACTAGCGGGAGCAATGAGCAGTTCTTC.

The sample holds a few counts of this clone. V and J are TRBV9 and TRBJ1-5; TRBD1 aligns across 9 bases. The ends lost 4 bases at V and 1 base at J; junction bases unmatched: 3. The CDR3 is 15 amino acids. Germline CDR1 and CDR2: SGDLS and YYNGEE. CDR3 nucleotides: TGTGCCAGCAGCAAGGGACAGGGAAGCAATCAGCCCCAGCATTTT. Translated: CASSKGQGSNQPQHF.